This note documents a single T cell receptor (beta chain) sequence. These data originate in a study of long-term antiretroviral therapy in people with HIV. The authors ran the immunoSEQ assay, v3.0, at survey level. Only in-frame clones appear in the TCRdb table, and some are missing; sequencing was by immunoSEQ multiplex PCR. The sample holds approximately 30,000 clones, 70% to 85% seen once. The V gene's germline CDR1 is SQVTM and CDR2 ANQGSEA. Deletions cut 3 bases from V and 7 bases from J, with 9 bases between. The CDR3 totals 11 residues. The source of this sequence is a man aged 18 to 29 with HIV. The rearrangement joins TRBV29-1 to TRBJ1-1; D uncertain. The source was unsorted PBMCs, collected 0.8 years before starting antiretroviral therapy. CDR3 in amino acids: CSVERTDEAFF. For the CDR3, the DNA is TGCAGCGTTGAGCGTACAGATGAAGCTTTCTTT.